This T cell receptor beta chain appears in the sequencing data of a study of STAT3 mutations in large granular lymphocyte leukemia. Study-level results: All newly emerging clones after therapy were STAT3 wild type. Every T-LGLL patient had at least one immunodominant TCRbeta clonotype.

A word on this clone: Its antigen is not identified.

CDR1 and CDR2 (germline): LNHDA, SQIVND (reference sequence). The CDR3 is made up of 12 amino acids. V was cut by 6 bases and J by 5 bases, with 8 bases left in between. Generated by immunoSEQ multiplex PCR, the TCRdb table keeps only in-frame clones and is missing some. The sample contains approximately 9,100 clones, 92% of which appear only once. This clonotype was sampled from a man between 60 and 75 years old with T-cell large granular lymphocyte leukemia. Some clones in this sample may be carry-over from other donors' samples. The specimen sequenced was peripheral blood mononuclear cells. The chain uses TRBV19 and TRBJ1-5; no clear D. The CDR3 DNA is TGTGCCAGTAGCTTACTTGATCAGCCCCAGCATTTT. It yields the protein CASSLLDQPQHF. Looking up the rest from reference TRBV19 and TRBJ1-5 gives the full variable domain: DGGITQSPKYLFRKEGQNVTLSCEQNLNHDAMYWYRQDPGQGLRLIYYSQIVNDFQKGDIAEGYSVSREKKESFPLTVTSAQKNPTAFYLCASSLLDQPQHFGDGTRLSIL.